The 12 T cell receptor beta chains listed next were all sequenced from one sample in a study of regulatory T cells in long-lasting Graves disease (dated by TCRdb to the early 2020s). Library preparation employed multiplex PCR. Sequencing took place on an Illumina HiSeq 4000. CDR3 regions were amplified by Arm-PCR with iRepertoire HTBI primers to construct TCR beta libraries. Using fastp at Q25 and MiXCR, TCRdb reprocessed the public reads and kept productive beta chains. All rows with the same CDR3 protein become a single entry with the most common DNA and genes. A total of about 290,000 distinct CDR3 sequences appear in this sample, 22% of them only once. The leading ten clones occupy approximately 53% of the sample. The sample's time point, from its label and the paper: persistent/refractory GD, antithyroid drugs over 5 years with positive TRAb. RNA was extracted from PBMCs in TRIzol for both TCR sequencing and RNA sequencing.

The sequenced sample was peripheral blood mononuclear cells (PBMCs), obtained when the disease was refractory, from a patient treated with antithyroid drugs. The receptors come from a female donor with Graves disease.

Concerning this clonotype itself: One end of the junction fails to match germline, which may point to a read error. The chain is built from TRBV28 and TRBJ2-1; 9 nucleotides agree with TRBD1. The CDR3 sequence is 15 residues long. Germline V lookup: CDR1 MDHEN, CDR2 SYDVKM. The CDR3 sequence: CASTDSGTGINEQFF. The DNA of the CDR3 is TGTGCCAGCACCGATTCCGGGACAGGGATCAATGAACAGTTCTTC.

V usage is TRBV30 and J usage is TRBJ1-1; maybe TRBD1 (5 bases). The CDR3 runs to 13 residues. Germline CDR1 is GTSNPN and CDR2 is SVGIG (reference sequence). V lost 4 bases to trimming and J lost 5 bases, with 14 bases between them. DNA for the CDR3: TGTGCCTGGAACCCCCCGGGGCAGACTGAAGCTTTCTTT. The encoded protein is CAWNPPGQTEAFF.

This clonotype was observed many times. This chain connects TRBV28 to TRBJ1-5; the D gene is possibly TRBD1 (5 bases). Germline V CDR1 and CDR2: MDHEN, SYDVKM. This CDR3 is 15 amino acids long. V was pared by 8 bases and J by 5 bases, with 19 bases between. This CDR3 reads CASGGVEGMDQPQHF. The DNA of the CDR3 is TGTGCCAGCGGAGGTGTCGAGGGGATGGATCAGCCCCAGCATTTT. Drawing the rest from reference TRBV28 and TRBJ1-5, the complete variable domain is DVKVTQSSRYLVKRTGEKVFLECVQDMDHENMFWYRQDPGLGLRLIYFSYDVKMKEKGDIPEGYSVSREKKERFSLILESASTNQTSMYLCASGGVEGMDQPQHFGDGTRLSIL.

This clonotype showed up just a few times. V gene TRBV5-1 combines with J gene TRBJ1-1; possible D gene TRBD1, 5 bases. Germline assignment: CDR1 SGHRS and CDR2 YFSETQ. The ends were cut back, 0 bases at V and 6 bases at J, with 9 bases in the middle. The CDR3 extends over 13 amino acids. CDR3 DNA: TGCGCCAGCAGCTTGGGGACACCGGCTGAAGCTTTCTTT. The encoded protein is CASSLGTPAEAFF.

Of note for this clonotype: The CDR3 carries no conserved terminal phenylalanine or tryptophan, so it likely arises from a read error. The V and J genes are TRBV30 and TRBJ1-1, with a weak D call TRBD1 (6 bases). The ends were cut back, 1 base at V and 7 bases at J, with 16 bases in the middle. Germline V gene sequence: CDR1 GTSNPN, CDR2 SVGIG (reference sequence). CDR3 size: 14 residues. In DNA form, the CDR3 reads TGTGCCTGGAGTGCCCTACAGGGTTTTGTTGAAGCTTTCTCT. This codes for CAWSALQGFVEAFS.

The rearrangement uses TRBV2 and TRBJ2-1, with 9 bases fitting TRBD2. This CDR3 has 17 amino acids. The V and J ends lost 0 bases and 7 bases, in that order; junction bases with no gene match: 10. The V gene's germline CDR1 is SNHLY and CDR2 FYNNEI. CDR3 residues: CASSEALWREGPNEQFF. CDR3 in DNA: TGTGCCAGCAGTGAAGCGCTTTGGCGGGAGGGCCCTAATGAGCAGTTCTTC.

This clonotype was observed at least ten times. The V call is TRBV6-1, the J call TRBJ2-7; the match to TRBD2 covers 7 bases. The J segment lost 2 bases and the V segment lost 10 bases, leaving 11 bases of the junction unmatched. This CDR3 spans 14 amino acids. Germline assignment: CDR1 MNHNS and CDR2 SASEGT. CDR3 loop: CATNPQAGAYEQYF. DNA of the CDR3: TGTGCCACCAACCCCCAGGCGGGGGCCTACGAGCAGTACTTC.

This clonotype was seen repeatedly, ten times or more. The chain recombines TRBV6-5 with TRBJ2-7, with 11 bases matching TRBD2. The V gene end was trimmed by 2 bases and the J gene end by 3 bases; junction bases not matched to a gene: 9. Germline CDR1 and CDR2: MNHEY and SVGAGI. The CDR3 loop spans 17 amino acids. The DNA of the CDR3 is TGTGCCAGCAGTTACGCCAAACTAGCGGGAGCTTTCTACGAGCAGTACTTC. Its translation: CASSYAKLAGAFYEQYF.

In its sample, this clonotype was seen many times. This chain joins TRBV28 and TRBJ1-5; no firm D call. The CDR3 consists of 13 residues. Germline V lookup: CDR1 MDHEN, CDR2 SYDVKM. The germline V and J ends were trimmed by 2 bases and 5 bases, with 7 bases remaining between them. CDR3 nucleotide sequence: TGTGCCAGCAGTTTAGCACACGATCAGCCCCAGCATTTT. Translating gives CASSLAHDQPQHF.

This clonotype was counted between two and nine times. V and J are TRBV18 and TRBJ2-5; no firm D call. The V gene lost 3 bases and the J gene lost 4 bases, with 18 bases spanning the gap. Looked up from germline, CDR1 is KGHSH and CDR2 is LQKENI. CDR3 length: 16 amino acids. CDR3 sequence: CASSPTTVRSRETQYF. The DNA of the CDR3 is TGTGCCAGCTCACCGACCACCGTCAGATCGCGAGAGACCCAGTACTTC.

The V call is TRBV7-2, the J call TRBJ2-3, with 9 bases fitting TRBD2. CDR3 size: 16 residues. Germline values: CDR1 SGHTA, CDR2 FQGNSA. V gave up 3 bases and J gave up 0 bases; unmatched junction bases: 4. The CDR3 reads CASSFSAGGSTDTQYF. The DNA of the CDR3 is TGTGCCAGCAGCTTCTCTGCGGGAGGGAGCACAGATACGCAGTATTTT.

In this sample, this clonotype turned up a few times. V and J are TRBV5-5 and TRBJ1-5; no firm D call. V dropped 0 bases and J dropped 0 bases, with 7 bases sitting between them. Germline CDR1 SGHKS, CDR2 YYEKEE (reference sequence). This CDR3 spans 15 amino acids. This chain's CDR3 is CASSLDTYSNQPQHF. The CDR3, as DNA: TGTGCCAGCAGCTTGGATACGTATAGCAATCAGCCCCAGCATTTT.